Sequencing of this T cell receptor (beta chain) was carried out in a study of T cell repertoires in cytomegalovirus infection. Study background: Use of recently identified HLA-C-restricted and well-studied HLA-B-restricted CMV epitopes was part of the study. It can be stated that public TCR beta signatures indicated CMV infection as well as a matching HLA type. Whole-study findings and limits: HLA-C-restricted, CMV-specific TCR beta clonotypes were dominant ex vivo. Public TCR beta family frequency separated CMV-and-HLA carriers, including in an independent cohort.

With respect to this clonotype: What it recognizes is unknown.

The CDR3 sequence is 14 residues long. V lost 0 bases and J lost 2; bases outside the gene matches: 2. CDR1 and CDR2 from the germline V gene are SGHRS and YFSETQ. TCRdb passed the reads through MiXCR, listing each CDR3 protein once. The table has approximately 110,000 distinct CDR3 sequences, 30% seen once; the top ten hold less than 45%. The V and J genes are TRBV5-1 and TRBJ2-7, with 7 bases fitting TRBD1. This receptor was taken from a human donor in good health (CMV status not recorded). Some clones in this sample may be carry-over from other donors' samples. The sample was CD8+ T cells from cultured PBMCs, taken from culture after CMV antigen stimulation. The CDR3: CASSLVDRAYEQYF. The CDR3 nucleotides are TGCGCCAGCAGCTTGGTTGACAGGGCCTACGAGCAGTACTTC.